Sequencing of this T cell receptor (beta chain) was carried out in a study of PD-1 blockade in classical Hodgkin lymphoma. Sequencing was performed with immunoSEQ multiplex PCR; in TCRdb, only in-frame clones are kept and a portion is missing. The sample lists about 90,000 clones, 89% occurring once. The study, taken as a whole, reports: Baseline diversity resembling that of newly diagnosed patients was seen in complete responders.

Every patient relapsed after autologous stem cell transplantation, and brentuximab vedotin exposure varied. The CDR3 has 16 residues. Germline CDR1 reads SGHRS; CDR2 reads YFSETQ. With V trimmed by 1 base and J by 0 bases, 2 bases remained unmatched. This clone turned up a few times. What it binds is not known. The V and J genes are TRBV5-1 and TRBJ2-2, with TRBD2 identical over 8 bases. The TCR comes from a human donor with classical Hodgkin lymphoma. The sample here was peripheral blood mononuclear cells (PBMCs), taken before the second cycle of nivolumab. The CDR3 nucleotides are TGCGCCAGCAGCTTGCTGACTAGCGCGAACACCGGGGAGCTGTTTTTT. As protein: CASSLLTSANTGELFF.